The 27 T cell receptor beta chains below come from one sample, sequenced in a study of cytomegalovirus exposure and HLA in healthy donors. The assay was immunoSEQ multiplex PCR, and TCRdb's table has in-frame clones only and misses some. The table records about 280,000 clones, around 89% of them present only once. The specimen was PBMCs. The receptors derive from a woman aged 18-29 years in good health and CMV-seronegative.

The chain employs TRBV10-3 and TRBJ1-4, with D unresolved. CDR1 is ENHRY and CDR2 is SYGVKD in the germline V gene. The CDR3 spans 13 residues. Trimming removed 4 bases from V and 3 bases from J, with 6 bases in between. CDR3 sequence reads: CAISGSPNEKLFF. Written as DNA, the CDR3 is TGTGCCATCAGTGGGAGCCCTAATGAAAAACTGTTTTTT.

This chain joins TRBV6-5 and TRBJ1-1; TRBD1 might be the D (5 bases). This CDR3 has 14 amino acids. Germline CDR1 MNHEY, CDR2 SVGAGI. Trimming shortened V by 2 bases and J by 9 bases, and 16 bases separated the two germline ends. The CDR3 region is CASSYGAPLTKAFF. CDR3 DNA: TGTGCCAGCAGTTACGGGGCGCCCCTTACTAAAGCTTTCTTT.

The chain uses TRBV5-1 and TRBJ1-2; 9 bases line up with TRBD1. The CDR3 consists of 15 residues. Germline lookup yields CDR1 SGHRS and CDR2 YFSETQ. Unmatched junction bases numbered 9, after V lost 6 bases and J lost 3 bases. The CDR3 loop is CASTTGTGFDYGYTF. Written as DNA, the CDR3 is TGCGCCAGCACAACCGGGACAGGGTTCGACTATGGCTACACCTTC.

The chain carries TRBV6-5 and TRBJ2-3; D might be TRBD2 (5 bases). The CDR3 has 14 residues. Per germline, CDR1 MNHEY and CDR2 SVGAGI. V was trimmed by 4 bases and J by 5 bases, leaving 13 bases between them. CDR3 nucleotide sequence: TGTGCCAGCAGTTTCGGACTTTCCATAGATACGCAGTATTTT. Protein product: CASSFGLSIDTQYF.

The rearrangement links TRBV20-1 to TRBJ2-7, with a possible D match to TRBD2 (6 bases). V gave up 3 bases and J gave up 3 bases, with 6 bases separating them. The V gene's germline CDR1 is DFQATT and CDR2 SNEGSKA (reference sequence). This CDR3 spans 11 amino acids. CDR3 region: CSARGGYEQYF. Here the CDR3 DNA reads TGCAGTGCTAGGGGAGGCTACGAGCAGTACTTC.

The rearrangement joins TRBV19 to TRBJ1-2; 9 bases match TRBD1. In germline, CDR1 is LNHDA, CDR2 SQIVND (reference sequence). CDR3 length equals 14 residues. The V and J ends lost 8 bases and 4 bases, in that order; junction bases with no gene match: 8. DNA for the CDR3: TGTGCCAGTGGGGACAGGGCCTCCCCCTATGGCTACACCTTC. It yields the protein CASGDRASPYGYTF.

The chain couples TRBV5-4 to TRBJ2-7; D not resolved. Per the germline V gene, CDR1 is SGHNT and CDR2 is YYREEE (reference sequence). The CDR3 length is 14 residues. The ends were cut back, 0 bases at V and 0 bases at J, with 7 bases in the middle. In nucleotides, the CDR3 is TGTGCCAGCAGCTTGGAGTCCAGCTCCTACGAGCAGTACTTC. Residues: CASSLESSSYEQYF.

The chain joins TRBV7-9 to TRBJ2-7; 12 bases line up with TRBD2. The germline V gene encodes CDR1 SEHNR and CDR2 FQNEAQ (reference sequence). V lost 4 bases to trimming and J lost 1 base; unmatched junction nucleotides: 11. This CDR3 comprises 18 residues. This CDR3 reads CASSSPQATSGSSYEQYF. In DNA, the CDR3 is TGTGCCAGCAGCTCCCCGCAGGCGACTAGCGGGAGTTCCTACGAGCAGTACTTC.

V and J are TRBV6-5 and TRBJ2-5, with TRBD2 as a possible D gene (5 bases). Germline CDR1 and CDR2: MNHEY and SVGAGI. This CDR3 has 15 amino acids. Trimming stripped 0 bases from V and 2 bases from J, with 10 bases between. The DNA for the CDR3 is TGTGCCAGCAGTTACTCCGGACTCATACAAGAGACCCAGTACTTC. Translating gives CASSYSGLIQETQYF.

This clone showed up just a few times. The J gene is TRBJ2-7, the V gene TRBV28; a possible D gene is TRBD2 (6 bases). The CDR3 consists of 12 residues. Germline-derived CDR1 and CDR2 are MDHEN and SYDVKM. Trimming cost V 7 bases and J 2 bases, with 9 bases left between them. CDR3 coding DNA: TGTGCCAGCAATGGCGGGACCTACGAGCAGTACTTC. This encodes CASNGGTYEQYF.

This clone is a singleton in its sample. The chain couples TRBV28 to TRBJ2-5, with a possible D match to TRBD2 (6 bases). The CDR3 covers 15 residues. V lost 3 bases, J lost 0 bases, and 11 bases lay in between. Germline loops: CDR1 MDHEN, CDR2 SYDVKM. In DNA form, the CDR3 reads TGTGCCAGCAGTTTGTCCAGCGGGCACCAAGAGACCCAGTACTTC. Amino acids: CASSLSSGHQETQYF.

This clone has more than one count but fewer than ten. The chain couples TRBV10-3 to TRBJ2-7; 7 bases agree with TRBD2. The CDR3 sequence is 15 residues long. Germline assignment: CDR1 ENHRY and CDR2 SYGVKD. After removal of 7 bases from V and 0 bases from J, the junction contained 9 bases not matched to a gene. The CDR3 DNA reads as TGTGCCATCATGCACCCTAGCGGAGGCTCCTACGAGCAGTACTTC. Residues: CAIMHPSGGSYEQYF.

The chain links TRBV5-1 to TRBJ2-7; 14 positions match TRBD2. From germline, CDR1 is SGHRS and CDR2 YFSETQ. V shed 3 bases and J 7 bases; nucleotides not matched to a gene: 9. This CDR3 has 16 residues. The CDR3 coding sequence is TGCGCCAGCAGCTACGGGACTAGCGGGAGCTCTGGGGAGCAGTACTTC. Its translation: CASSYGTSGSSGEQYF. Together with reference TRBV5-1 and TRBJ2-7, the CDR3 gives the full variable domain: KAGVTQTPRYLIKTRGQQVTLSCSPISGHRSVSWYQQTPGQGLQFLFEYFSETQRNKGNFPGRFSGRQFSNSRSEMNVSTLELGDSALYLCASSYGTSGSSGEQYFGPGTRLTVT.

The V gene is TRBV9, the J gene TRBJ1-2; D is undetermined. Germline V CDR1 and CDR2: SGDLS, YYNGEE. Trimming took off 4 bases at V and 9 bases at J, with 19 bases between the two ends. The CDR3 loop spans 14 amino acids. CDR3 residues: CASSPRPGRESYTF. In nucleotides, the CDR3 is TGTGCCAGCAGCCCCAGACCGGGGAGGGAGAGCTACACCTTC.

The J gene is TRBJ1-1, the V gene TRBV28; 7 bases are a match to TRBD1. V lost 6 bases to trimming and J lost 6 bases; unmatched junction nucleotides: 7. The CDR3 has 13 amino acids. Per the germline V gene, CDR1 is MDHEN and CDR2 is SYDVKM. CDR3 in amino acids: CASSPGDRAEAFF. The CDR3 DNA follows: TGTGCCAGCAGCCCAGGAGACAGGGCTGAAGCTTTCTTT. Full variable domain (rest looked up from reference TRBV28 and TRBJ1-1): DVKVTQSSRYLVKRTGEKVFLECVQDMDHENMFWYRQDPGLGLRLIYFSYDVKMKEKGDIPEGYSVSREKKERFSLILESASTNQTSMYLCASSPGDRAEAFFGQGTRLTVV.

The CDR3 DNA reads TGTGCCAGCAGCCCGGGACCGAAGGCGGGGGAGCAGTACTTC. Protein sequence: CASSPGPKAGEQYF. The rearrangement joins TRBV6-1 to TRBJ2-7, with D possibly matching TRBD2 (6 bases). The V gene's germline CDR1 is MNHNS and CDR2 SASEGT. The CDR3 is 14 amino acids. V was trimmed by 6 bases and J by 7 bases, leaving 19 bases between them.

The chain joins TRBV27 to TRBJ2-1; 7 positions match TRBD2. The germline CDR1 and CDR2 sequences are MNHEY and SMNVEV (reference sequence). The length of the CDR3 is 17 residues. V shed 2 bases, J shed 7 bases, and the junction held 14 bases outside the gene matches. The CDR3 sequence is CASSLKPPAGAGNEQFF. The CDR3 nucleotides read TGTGCCAGCAGTTTAAAGCCCCCGGCGGGAGCAGGGAATGAGCAGTTCTTC.

The chain links TRBV2 to TRBJ1-2; D perhaps matches TRBD1 (5 bases). This CDR3 contains 12 residues. The germline V and J ends were trimmed by 2 bases and 7 bases, with 8 bases remaining between them. Germline-derived CDR1 and CDR2 are SNHLY and FYNNEI. CDR3 protein: CASSEQGGGYTF. CDR3 in DNA: TGTGCCAGCAGTGAACAGGGAGGTGGCTACACCTTC.

The rearrangement joins TRBV27 to TRBJ2-2; D might be TRBD2 (6 bases). Trimming took 4 bases from V and 4 from J, leaving 16 bases between them. Germline lookup yields CDR1 MNHEY and CDR2 SMNVEV (reference sequence). CDR3 length: 16 amino acids. For the CDR3, the DNA is TGTGCCAGCAGTTCACCAACCGGGACTTTCACCGGGGAGCTGTTTTTT. Translating it yields CASSSPTGTFTGELFF.

This rearrangement joins TRBV7-8 to TRBJ2-2, with a tentative D call TRBD2 (7 bases). Germline V CDR1 and CDR2: SGHVS, FQNEAQ. The CDR3 runs 18 residues. V lost 1 base and J lost 3, with 18 bases in between. In nucleotides, the CDR3 is TGTGCCAGCAGCTTAGTCGGGGGGCCGCTGTCGGACACCGGGGAGCTGTTTTTT. Its protein product is CASSLVGGPLSDTGELFF.

The chain has TRBV25-1 and TRBJ2-7; 7 bases fit TRBD1. Germline assignment: CDR1 MGHDK and CDR2 SYGVNS. J was trimmed by 6 bases and V by 2 bases; bases with no gene match: 4. There are 13 residues in the CDR3. This chain's CDR3 is CASSEPYRGEQYF. The CDR3 coding sequence is TGTGCCAGCAGTGAACCGTACAGGGGCGAGCAGTACTTC.

V gene TRBV28 combines with J gene TRBJ1-2; a possible D gene is TRBD1 (6 bases). Trimming pared 2 bases from V and 4 bases from J, leaving 14 bases between. Germline loops: CDR1 MDHEN, CDR2 SYDVKM. The CDR3 extends over 15 amino acids. The CDR3 DNA sequence: TGTGCCAGCAGTTTACCCACAGGACAGCGCTATGGCTACACCTTC. Translating it yields CASSLPTGQRYGYTF.

This clone was seen a single time. This CDR3 is CASSLGGGPGSYEQYF. CDR3 in DNA: TGTGCCAGCAGTCTAGGGGGGGGGCCGGGCTCCTACGAGCAGTACTTC. The chain combines TRBV27 with TRBJ2-7, with D maybe TRBD2 (7 bases). CDR3 length equals 16 residues. Between the trimmed V and J ends, which lost 5 bases and 0 bases, there was a span of 17 bases. CDR1 and CDR2 from the germline V gene are MNHEY and SMNVEV (reference sequence).

The chain combines TRBV10-3 with TRBJ2-7, with 11 bases lining up with TRBD2. Germline CDR1 reads ENHRY; CDR2 reads SYGVKD. The CDR3 is 14 residues long. The V gene end was trimmed by 6 bases and the J gene end by 2 bases; junction bases not matched to a gene: 3. The CDR3 DNA is TGTGCCATCAGCCCGGGACTAGCGGCCTACGAGCAGTACTTC. Translation: CAISPGLAAYEQYF.

The rearrangement uses TRBV19 and TRBJ2-1; D unresolved. The V gene's germline CDR1 is LNHDA and CDR2 SQIVND (reference sequence). The V end was cut by 1 base, the J end by 3 bases, with 4 bases between. The CDR3 totals 13 residues. CDR3 region: CASSIAVYNEQFF. In nucleotides, the CDR3 is TGTGCCAGTAGTATAGCGGTCTACAATGAGCAGTTCTTC.

The V and J genes are TRBV7-2 and TRBJ2-3; 10 bases fit TRBD2. The germline V gene encodes CDR1 SGHTA and CDR2 FQGNSA. V was clipped by 1 base and J by 0 bases; unmatched bases: 1. This CDR3 is built from 16 residues. DNA of the CDR3: TGTGCCAGCAGCTTAGAAGCGGGAGGGAGCACAGATACGCAGTATTTT. Its translation is CASSLEAGGSTDTQYF.

The genes are TRBV2 and TRBJ2-1; TRBD2 aligns across 11 bases. The germline V gene encodes CDR1 SNHLY and CDR2 FYNNEI. The CDR3 is 17 residues long. The V segment lost 5 bases and the J segment 4 bases; nucleotides outside the gene matches: 10. The CDR3, as DNA: TGTGCCAGCAGTTTTCCGGGACTAGCGGACAAATACAATGAGCAGTTCTTC. It is translated as CASSFPGLADKYNEQFF.